This T cell receptor (beta chain) originates from a study of early T cells in non-severe SARS-CoV-2 infection. Background on the study: From unsorted whole blood, bulk RNA was sequenced, and the chains remained unpaired. Study conclusions and caveats: Anti-spike CD8 responses were favored in VDJdb matching, and private and CD4 specificities were missed.

Researchers tagged individual cDNA molecules with unique molecular identifiers. TCRdb re-called the 5' RACE reads through MiXCR, storing one row per CDR3 protein. The sample has some 25,000 distinct CDR3 sequences; about 4.6% are singletons. This clonotype was seen ten or more times. Its antigen is not identified. The V end lost 4 bases, the J end lost 0 bases, and 10 bases lay between the germline ends. Per germline, CDR1 SGHTA and CDR2 FQGNSA. CDR3 size: 16 residues. The chain links TRBV7-2 to TRBJ2-6; D gene uncertain. Sequencing used whole blood. This clonotype originated in an adult who was a healthcare worker with PCR-confirmed SARS-CoV-2 infection or an uninfected control (not recorded which). The CDR3 nucleotides are TGTGCCAGCAGCTCTCGACGGAACTCTGGGGCCAACGTCCTGACTTTC. This sequence encodes CASSSRRNSGANVLTF.